Shown below are 31 T cell receptor beta chains from a single sample sequenced in a study of OX40 agonist ivuxolimab in advanced cancers. Libraries were prepared by immunoSEQ multiplex PCR; TCRdb keeps only in-frame clonotypes and omits some of them. Here the sample spans tens of thousands of clones, over 80% being singletons. This specimen consisted of CD4+ or CD8+ T cells sorted from blood, obtained in a trial of the OX40 agonist ivuxolimab. The receptors derive from an adult with an advanced solid tumor such as melanoma, head and neck, liver or kidney cancer.

The chain recombines TRBV27 with TRBJ2-7; possible D gene TRBD2, 6 bases. Looked up from germline, CDR1 is MNHEY and CDR2 is SMNVEV (reference sequence). This CDR3 spans 14 amino acids. V lost 3 bases and J 4 bases, leaving 13 bases between the germline ends. CDR3 sequence (DNA): TGTGCCAGCAGTTTTGTGGGAGGCGGGTACGAGCAGTACTTC. It translates to CASSFVGGGYEQYF.

Remarks on this clone: The sample carries other DNA sequences with the same CDR3. The chain recombines TRBV5-6 with TRBJ2-7; no reliable D call. Germline V CDR1 and CDR2: SGHDT, YYEEEE. Trimming left V 0 bases short and J 7 bases short, with 5 bases between. There are 11 residues in the CDR3. The CDR3 sequence is CASSLGPEQYV. As DNA, the CDR3 is TGTGCCAGCAGCTTGGGGCCTGAGCAGTACGTC.

V usage is TRBV5-5 and J usage is TRBJ1-1; 7 nucleotides match TRBD1. CDR1 is SGHKS and CDR2 is YYEKEE in the germline V gene (reference sequence). CDR3 size: 13 residues. V lost 4 bases, J lost 9 bases, and 9 bases stayed unmatched. The CDR3 region has the DNA TGTGCCAGCAGCCCCGGACAGGACCCTCAAGCTTTCTTT. Amino acids: CASSPGQDPQAFF.

This chain connects TRBV19 to TRBJ1-1; D ambiguous. Trimming removed 3 bases at V and 5 bases at J, with 10 bases between. Germline V CDR1 and CDR2: LNHDA, SQIVND (reference sequence). CDR3 length equals 13 residues. The CDR3 loop reads CASSMGGTTEAFF. DNA for the CDR3: TGTGCCAGTAGTATGGGTGGAACGACTGAAGCTTTCTTT.

In DNA form, the CDR3 reads TGCGCCAGCAGCCTCATAAGGAGAGACCCCCACGAGCAGTACTTC. Its protein product is CASSLIRRDPHEQYF. The chain has TRBV4-1 and TRBJ2-5; D is unclear. The last part of the DNA fits TRBJ2-7 better; the J call may be wrong. This CDR3 region has 15 residues. CDR1 MGHRA and CDR2 YSYEKL come from the germline V gene.

The chain uses TRBV19 and TRBJ1-2, with D tentatively TRBD1 (5 bases). V lost 3 bases and J 8 bases, leaving 13 bases between the germline ends. The germline V gene has CDR1 LNHDA and CDR2 SQIVND (reference sequence). The CDR3 extends over 13 amino acids. This chain's CDR3 is CASSIGGTGGYTF. CDR3 in DNA: TGTGCCAGTAGTATTGGAGGGACGGGGGGCTACACCTTC.

This sequence joins TRBV20-1 and TRBJ1-1, with D perhaps matching TRBD1 (6 bases). This CDR3 has 11 amino acids. Trimming left V 8 bases short and J 4 bases short, with 11 bases between. Germline CDR1 and CDR2: DFQATT and SNEGSKA (reference sequence). The CDR3 sequence: CSTLQGTEAFF. The CDR3 nucleotides read TGCAGTACTTTACAGGGCACTGAAGCTTTCTTT.

The chain combines TRBV4-1 with TRBJ1-1, with a tentative D call TRBD1 (6 bases). CDR1 is MGHRA, CDR2 YSYEKL, per germline. This CDR3 is 13 amino acids long. Trimming left V 3 bases short and J 1 base short, with 6 bases between. CDR3 sequence: CASSQTGNTEAFF. CDR3 DNA sequence: TGCGCCAGCAGCCAGACAGGGAACACTGAAGCTTTCTTT.

This chain connects TRBV7-2 to TRBJ1-5; tentative D call: TRBD1 (6 bases). CDR1 is SGHTA, CDR2 FQGNSA, per germline. V gave up 2 bases and J gave up 0 bases, with 11 bases separating them. This CDR3 region has 16 residues. The CDR3, as DNA: TGTGCCAGCAGCTTACGGACAGCTCTTAGCAATCAGCCCCAGCATTTT. The encoded protein is CASSLRTALSNQPQHF.

This chain joins TRBV5-6 and TRBJ2-7, with 7 bases matching TRBD1. V gave up 4 bases and J gave up 3 bases; unmatched junction bases: 10. Per germline, CDR1 SGHDT and CDR2 YYEEEE. CDR3 length: 15 amino acids. The CDR3 DNA follows: TGTGCCAGCAGCCGAAAGGGGGCCCCACACTACGAGCAGTACTTC. Protein sequence: CASSRKGAPHYEQYF.

This sequence joins TRBV10-1 and TRBJ1-1, with D uncertain. V shed 6 bases and J shed 3 bases, with 17 bases lying between them. Per the germline V gene, CDR1 is WNHNN and CDR2 is SYGVQD (reference sequence). The CDR3 extends over 15 amino acids. CDR3 sequence reads: CASSADRAWDTEAFF. As DNA, the CDR3 is TGCGCCAGCAGCGCAGACCGGGCTTGGGACACTGAAGCTTTCTTT.

This chain uses TRBV27 with TRBJ2-7; a possible D gene is TRBD2 (6 bases). V lost 2 bases, J lost 0 bases, and 8 bases lay in between. Germline CDR1 MNHEY, CDR2 SMNVEV (reference sequence). This CDR3 has 14 amino acids. The CDR3, as DNA: TGTGCCAGCAGTTTAGTCGGGAGCTCCTACGAGCAGTACTTC. Protein product: CASSLVGSSYEQYF.

This clone was observed once. The V call is TRBV19, the J call TRBJ2-7; D is possibly TRBD1 or TRBD2 (5 bases each). The CDR3 covers 15 residues. CDR1 LNHDA and CDR2 SQIVND come from the germline V gene (reference sequence). Trimming stripped 3 bases from V and 7 bases from J, with 19 bases between. This chain's CDR3 is CASSIPGTPFREQYF. In DNA, the CDR3 is TGTGCCAGTAGTATCCCCGGGACGCCCTTTAGGGAGCAGTACTTC.

The rearrangement uses TRBV28 and TRBJ1-5; 7 positions match TRBD1. The CDR3 contains 19 residues. Germline V gives CDR1 MDHEN, CDR2 SYDVKM. Trimming removed 6 bases from V and 0 bases from J; junction bases left unmatched: 17. The CDR3 protein is CASRTTTGTATYSNQPQHF. In nucleotides, the CDR3 is TGTGCCAGCAGAACTACCACCGGGACAGCGACATATAGCAATCAGCCCCAGCATTTT.

The chain is built from TRBV2 and TRBJ1-4; TRBD1 might be the D (5 bases). The length of the CDR3 is 16 residues. Trimming left V 8 bases short and J 1 base short, with 17 bases between. CDR1 and CDR2 from the germline V gene are SNHLY and FYNNEI. CDR3 in amino acids: CASRWAGIETNEKLFF. The CDR3 DNA reads as TGTGCCAGCCGTTGGGCAGGGATTGAAACTAATGAAAAACTGTTTTTT.

This chain joins TRBV7-9 and TRBJ2-3, with 13 bases aligning to TRBD2. V trimming: 6 bases; J trimming: 0 bases; junction bases outside the gene matches: 12. The CDR3 length is 19 residues. Germline CDR1 reads SEHNR; CDR2 reads FQNEAQ (reference sequence). The CDR3 DNA reads TGTGCCAGCAGTCCGACTAGCGGGAGGTCAATATGGAGCACAGATACGCAGTATTTT. Its translation is CASSPTSGRSIWSTDTQYF.

This chain links TRBV11-3 with TRBJ1-3; D is uncertain. V lost 0 bases and J 0 bases, leaving 6 bases between the germline ends. This CDR3 comprises 15 residues. In germline, CDR1 is SGHNT, CDR2 YENEEA. CDR3: CASSLDSSSGNTIYF. The CDR3 DNA is TGTGCCAGCAGCTTAGACTCGAGCTCTGGAAACACCATATATTTT.

The chain uses TRBV6-5 and TRBJ1-2, with D perhaps TRBD1 (5 bases). The V gene's germline CDR1 is MNHEY and CDR2 SVGAGI. The V gene lost 4 bases and the J gene lost 8 bases, with 23 bases spanning the gap. The CDR3 has 16 residues. CDR3 protein: CASSCLRDADCWGYTF. The DNA for the CDR3 is TGTGCCAGCAGTTGCTTACGGGACGCCGACTGCTGGGGCTACACCTTC.

The chain uses TRBV10-1 and TRBJ1-5; possibly TRBD1 for D (6 bases). Germline V gene data show CDR1 as WNHNN and CDR2 as SYGVQD (reference sequence). The V gene lost 0 bases and the J gene lost 2 bases, with 17 bases spanning the gap. This CDR3 has 18 amino acids. DNA for the CDR3: TGCGCCAGCAGTGAGTCAGGGGACGGACAGTGGGGCAATCAGCCCCAGCATTTT. As protein: CASSESGDGQWGNQPQHF.

The CDR3, as DNA: TGTGCCAGTGGCGGACAGCTCCTTTTGTCCGGGGAGCTGTTTTTT. Protein: CASGGQLLLSGELFF. This sequence joins TRBV27 and TRBJ2-2; tentative D call: TRBD1 (6 bases). Germline-derived CDR1 and CDR2 are MNHEY and SMNVEV (reference sequence). V lost 9 bases to trimming and J lost 6 bases, with 20 bases between them. The length of the CDR3 is 15 residues.

This clone was observed once. This chain connects TRBV11-1 to TRBJ2-3; no firm D call. The V gene lost 5 bases and the J gene lost 6 bases, with 9 bases spanning the gap. The V gene's germline CDR1 is SGHAT and CDR2 FQDESV (reference sequence). This CDR3 is built from 12 residues. The chain's CDR3 is CASSARVDTQYF. The CDR3 region has the DNA TGTGCCAGCAGCGCACGAGTCGATACGCAGTATTTT.

The chain combines TRBV4-1 with TRBJ2-1; D remains ambiguous. Germline CDR1 reads MGHRA; CDR2 reads YSYEKL. The CDR3 contains 14 residues. V lost 0 bases, J lost 4 bases, and 7 bases lay in between. CDR3 protein: CASSQEGRYNEQFF. CDR3 sequence (DNA): TGCGCCAGCAGCCAAGAAGGACGGTACAATGAGCAGTTCTTC.

V is TRBV27 and J is TRBJ2-3; unclear D gene. In germline, CDR1 is MNHEY, CDR2 SMNVEV (reference sequence). The CDR3 totals 14 residues. V gave up 3 bases and J gave up 0 bases, with 7 bases separating them. CDR3 loop: CASSFGRSTDTQYF. The CDR3 nucleotides are TGTGCCAGCAGTTTTGGCCGGAGCACAGATACGCAGTATTTT.

The gene calls are TRBV27 and TRBJ1-6; TRBD1 matches 9 bases. CDR3 length equals 13 residues. Germline V gene lookup returns CDR1 MNHEY and CDR2 SMNVEV (reference sequence). The junction had 1 base not matched to a gene; V was cut back by 6 bases and J by 7 bases. The CDR3 DNA sequence: TGTGCCAGCAGCGGACAGGGGAATTCACCCCTCCACTTT. As protein: CASSGQGNSPLHF.

The V gene is TRBV4-1, the J gene TRBJ1-4; D may be TRBD1 (6 bases). This CDR3 has 15 amino acids. Germline assignment: CDR1 MGHRA and CDR2 YSYEKL. V was cut by 4 bases and J by 5 bases, with 14 bases left in between. The CDR3 bases are TGCGCCAGCAGCCCCCCGGACAGATTGAATGAAAAACTGTTTTTT. Protein: CASSPPDRLNEKLFF.

In its sample, this clone was seen once. This chain links TRBV9 with TRBJ2-5, with 9 bases matching TRBD2. CDR1 and CDR2 from the germline V gene are SGDLS and YYNGEE. With V trimmed by 4 bases and J by 3 bases, 4 bases remained unmatched. This CDR3 is 14 amino acids long. CDR3 coding DNA: TGTGCCAGCAGCTTCGCGGGGGGGGAAGAGACCCAGTACTTC. Residues: CASSFAGGEETQYF.

The chain couples TRBV11-2 to TRBJ2-3; 7 bases match TRBD2. Trimming cost V 1 base and J 3 bases; bases outside gene matches: 4. Germline V gene lookup returns CDR1 SGHAT and CDR2 FQNNGV. The CDR3 contains 15 residues. The CDR3 reads CASSLAGRGTDTQYF. The CDR3, as DNA: TGTGCCAGCAGCTTAGCGGGGAGGGGTACAGATACGCAGTATTTT.

Details on this clone: At one boundary the junction diverges from the germline segment, which might be a read error. The chain joins TRBV5-5 to TRBJ2-2; 8 bases are a match to TRBD1. CDR3 length: 16 amino acids. Germline CDR1 SGHKS, CDR2 YYEKEE (reference sequence). In DNA, the CDR3 is TGTGCCAGCAGATTGGCGGGACAGGCGAACACCGGGGAGCTGTTTTTT. This translates into CASRLAGQANTGELFF.

V and J are TRBV15 and TRBJ2-5, with TRBD1 identical over 7 bases. Germline CDR1 is LNHNV and CDR2 is YYDKDF (reference sequence). Germline trimming cut 4 bases from V and 3 bases from J; bases unmatched to any gene: 5. This CDR3 contains 14 residues. Here the CDR3 DNA reads TGTGCCACCAGCATCCGGGACAGAGAAGAGACCCAGTACTTC. It translates to CATSIRDREETQYF.

This clone was recorded a few times. V is TRBV6-4 and J is TRBJ1-5; no firm D call. Germline V CDR1 and CDR2: MRHNA, SNTAGT. The CDR3 spans 14 residues. V dropped 4 bases and J dropped 7 bases, with 14 bases sitting between them. The CDR3 sequence: CASSANPEGQPQHF. CDR3 DNA sequence: TGTGCCAGCAGTGCGAACCCGGAGGGCCAGCCCCAGCATTTT.

This chain links TRBV19 with TRBJ2-3, with no clear D. V lost 7 bases and J lost 6, with 11 bases in between. The CDR3 length is 12 residues. Per germline, CDR1 LNHDA and CDR2 SQIVND (reference sequence). The CDR3 bases are TGTGCCAGTATGGCCTCACCTGATACGCAGTATTTT. Its translation is CASMASPDTQYF.